This T cell receptor (beta chain) was sequenced for a study of T cells in Graves' hyperthyroidism and ophthalmopathy (dated by TCRdb to about 2019). Background on the whole study: Peripheral blood was collected at initial diagnosis, before any treatment. An independent validation cohort of 18 to 20 hyperthyroidism patients and about 16 patients who later progressed to ophthalmopathy tested prospective prediction of ophthalmopathy. The paper describes TCR Vbeta CDR3 sequencing of about 140 peripheral blood samples, made up of some 40 ophthalmopathy patients, approximately 76 hyperthyroidism patients and 17 progressor patients. The study also compared thyroid tissue and blood T-cell repertoires from several Graves' hyperthyroidism patients. Following sampling, methimazole starting at 30 mg daily was given to hyperthyroidism patients, and high-dose intravenous methylprednisolone was given to ophthalmopathy patients. To identify distinguishing TCR V-J signatures, a discovery cohort of about 100 patients was used, comprising 43 with Graves' ophthalmopathy and about 59 with stable Graves' hyperthyroidism. The approximately 97 discovery patients were randomly divided into training and test sets at a 7:3 ratio.

The study at large found these results: Blood samples also contained most of the expanded thyroid clonotypes (frequency above 0.001), which suggests that blood repertoires may reflect thyroid immune responses. Sample size was not statistically predetermined, and blinding of investigators to group allocation was not performed. A 13 V-J signature model separated ophthalmopathy from stable hyperthyroidism, with about 88% sensitivity and 81% to 82% specificity in cross-validation and 80%/75% in testing. In validation, the model predicted progression to ophthalmopathy with roughly 70% sensitivity and around 72% specificity, a median of about six months before onset.

Compared with germline, V lacks 4 bases and J lacks 13 bases; bases without a gene match: 2. The CDR3 spans 11 residues, from the cysteine through the phenylalanine. Only the CDR3 DNA stays, 33 bases, in frame from base 1. The germline V gene gives CDR1 as SGHAT and CDR2 as FQNNGV. Graves' hyperthyroidism was defined as stable when no progression to ophthalmopathy occurred over 18 months of follow-up. Hyperthyroidism patients were newly diagnosed, had a disease duration of under 2 months, and were aged 18 to 65 years. The study excluded patients with uncontrolled infections, other autoimmune diseases, pregnancy or lactation. Clinical symptoms, serum thyroxine and TRAb, thyroid ultrasound, and orbital computed tomography formed the basis for the diagnoses. Ficoll-Paque density gradient centrifugation was used to isolate PBMCs from 10 ml of fresh peripheral blood. Trizol reagent was used to extract total RNA, and RNA quality was then checked on an Agilent 2100 Bioanalyzer.

The TCR beta CDR3 regions were amplified from RNA transcripts. The first round of RT-PCR for the TCR CDR3 was performed with the HTBI primer set and the Qiagen OneStep RT-PCR kit. The libraries were constructed in a second round of multiplex PCR and then size-selected and purified. The libraries were sequenced on an Illumina HiSeq2000 using paired-end 100 bp reads. Under the source paper's analysis protocol: SOAPnuke was used to process the raw data, throwing out any read that contained adapters or uncalled bases, had a mean Phred below 15, or lacked an exact constant-primer or identifier match. COPE v1.2.5 was used to merge high-quality paired reads, and clonotypes were defined as unique nucleotide sequences. MiTCR v1.1 was used to align the clonotypes against IMGT TRBV, TRBD and TRBJ reference segments. Only V-J combinations with frequency above 0.0001, covering roughly 99% of repertoires, were analysed. The TCS score was defined as the ratio of F50 (clonal expansion) to E x V (chaos), calculated using BLOSUM62-based TCRdist between CDR3 peptides within each V-J. Welch's t-statistics and random forest reduced some 510 V-J features to 13, which were used in a naive Bayes classifier (R e1071). The public reads were reanalyzed by TCRdb: fastp trimming at Q25, MiXCR alignment, in-frame beta chains only. Rows are unified per CDR3 protein, each entry keeping the most common DNA and genes. TCRdb, rather than the study authors, made the V and J calls. Here the sample has around 690,000 distinct CDR3 sequences; roughly 17% occur a single time. In total, the top ten clones hold around 16% of the sample.

A note on this clonotype: No antigen is known for it. No much larger clone is present one base from it, and per-base qualities are unavailable.

Source material: blood. This sequence originates from a man aged 50-59 years with Graves' hyperthyroidism. The rearrangement joined TRBV11-2 to TRBJ2-1, and TRBD2 aligns with 9 junction nucleotides. The DNA is TGTGCCAGCAGCTCTAGCGGGAATCAGTTCTTC. Translation gives CASSSSGNQFF.